Listed below are T cell receptor beta chains from one sample, sequenced in a study of blood T cell repertoires in COVID-19. The assay was immunoSEQ multiplex PCR, and TCRdb's table has in-frame clones only and misses some. The sample includes under 200,000 clones, 75% to 90% of them seen just once. The sequencing sample was made of peripheral blood. The receptors were gathered from a woman older than 75 with active or convalescent COVID-19. Both conserved end residues are part of each CDR3. Each record gives: CDR3 protein, CDR3 DNA, D gene, clone size, J gene, V gene. The D gene is left open where the match is weak. Size tells how often a clone was seen (once, few, many) or the class of an expanded clone, and some rows leave it out.

CDR3: CASSDRGGSNSPLHF; DNA: TGTGCCAGCAGCGACCGCGGGGGCTCTAATTCACCCCTCCACTTT; D: -; size: -; J: TRBJ1-6; V: TRBV5-6
CDR3: CASSQLAGQIYNEQFF; DNA: TGCGCCAGCAGCCAATTGGCGGGACAGATTTACAATGAGCAGTTCTTC; D: -; size: -; J: TRBJ2-1; V: TRBV4-1
CDR3: CASSIVSGLRTGELFF; DNA: TGTGCCAGTAGTATAGTAAGCGGGCTGAGGACCGGGGAGCTGTTTTTT; D: -; size: -; J: TRBJ2-2; V: TRBV19
CDR3: CASSSQGANPTNEKLFF; DNA: TGTGCCAGCAGCTCCCAGGGGGCGAACCCAACTAATGAAAAACTGTTTTTT; D: TRBD1; size: -; J: TRBJ1-4; V: TRBV5-8
CDR3: CAISESRGLGTDTQYF; DNA: TGTGCCATCAGTGAGTCTCGGGGGTTAGGGACAGATACGCAGTATTTT; D: -; size: -; J: TRBJ2-3; V: TRBV10-3
CDR3: CASREPRALMPQHF; DNA: TGTGCCAGCAGGGAACCGAGGGCCTTAATGCCCCAGCATTTT; D: -; size: -; J: TRBJ1-5; V: TRBV6-6
CDR3: CASDRDFLNTEAFF; DNA: TGTGCCAGCGACCGGGACTTTCTGAACACTGAAGCTTTCTTT; D: -; size: -; J: TRBJ1-1; V: TRBV13
CDR3: CASSFRDTDTQYF; DNA: TGTGCCAGTAGTTTCAGGGACACAGATACGCAGTATTTT; D: -; size: -; J: TRBJ2-3; V: TRBV19
CDR3: CASSPPSQGPNGRHTQYF; DNA: TGTGCCAGCAGCCCCCCATCCCAGGGGCCCAACGGCCGACATACGCAGTATTTT; D: -; size: -; J: TRBJ2-3; V: TRBV28
CDR3: CASSLVAGTTNEKLFF; DNA: TGTGCCAGCAGCTTAGTCGCAGGAACAACTAATGAAAAACTGTTTTTT; D: -; size: -; J: TRBJ1-4; V: TRBV7-2
CDR3: CASSPLDSPSSYNSPLHF; DNA: TGTGCCAGCTCACCCCTGGACAGCCCGAGCTCCTATAATTCACCCCTCCACTTT; D: -; size: -; J: TRBJ1-6; V: TRBV18
CDR3: CASSYPQGRVDTEAFF; DNA: TGTGCCAGCAGTTACCCCCAGGGGCGTGTGGACACTGAAGCTTTCTTT; D: -; size: -; J: TRBJ1-1; V: TRBV6-2/TRBV6-3
CDR3: CASSPGGALNTEAFF; DNA: TGTGCCAGCAGCCCGGGAGGGGCTTTGAACACTGAAGCTTTCTTT; D: -; size: -; J: TRBJ1-1; V: TRBV7-2
CDR3: CASSRLHGAGYTF; DNA: TGTGCCAGCAGTCGACTCCATGGGGCTGGCTACACCTTC; D: -; size: -; J: TRBJ1-2; V: TRBV6-5
CDR3: CASSYSDTQGEYF; DNA: TGTGCCAGCAGTTACTCGGATACACAGGGGGAGTACTTC; D: TRBD1; size: -; J: TRBJ2-7; V: TRBV6-5
CDR3: CASNPGGGQNEKLFF; DNA: TGTGCCAGCAACCCGGGGGGGGGACAGAATGAAAAACTGTTTTTT; D: TRBD1; size: few; J: TRBJ1-4; V: TRBV28
CDR3: CAWSTGLAGAGETQYF; DNA: TGTGCCTGGAGTACCGGACTAGCGGGGGCTGGGGAGACCCAGTACTTC; D: TRBD2; size: -; J: TRBJ2-5; V: TRBV30
CDR3: CASSRRTQGYERYTF; DNA: TGTGCCAGCAGCCGACGAACACAGGGTTACGAGCGCTACACCTTC; D: -; size: -; J: TRBJ1-2; V: TRBV3-1/TRBV3-2
CDR3: CASSLVVDNTGELFF; DNA: TGTGCCAGCAGCTTAGTTGTAGATAACACCGGGGAGCTGTTTTTT; D: -; size: -; J: TRBJ2-2; V: TRBV7-9
CDR3: CASSLPTGAQETQYF; DNA: TGTGCCAGCTCACTGCCGACAGGGGCTCAAGAGACCCAGTACTTC; D: TRBD1; size: -; J: TRBJ2-5; V: TRBV18
CDR3: CAWSVNSGALYEQYF; DNA: TGTGCCTGGAGTGTAAATAGCGGGGCCCTGTACGAGCAGTACTTC; D: TRBD2; size: -; J: TRBJ2-7; V: TRBV30
CDR3: CASSLGNRRDWSIYF; DNA: TGTGCCAGCAGCTTGGGAAACAGGCGGGATTGGTCCATATATTTT; D: -; size: -; J: TRBJ1-3; V: TRBV7-2
CDR3: CASSRQPNSPLHF; DNA: TGTGCCAGCAGTCGACAACCTAATTCACCCCTCCACTTT; D: -; size: -; J: TRBJ1-6; V: TRBV2
CDR3: CATKTGLLEEKLFF; DNA: TGTGCCACCAAGACAGGGCTCCTAGAAGAAAAACTGTTTTTT; D: TRBD1; size: -; J: TRBJ1-4; V: TRBV6-5
CDR3: CASLTGFRDTQYF; DNA: TGTGCCAGTTTAACAGGGTTCAGAGATACGCAGTATTTT; D: -; size: -; J: TRBJ2-3; V: TRBV6-5
CDR3: CASSLAIQGKATF; DNA: TGTGCCAGCAGTTTAGCGATACAGGGAAAGGCGACCTTC; D: -; size: -; J: TRBJ1-2; V: TRBV12-3/TRBV12-4
CDR3: CASSPLPMNTEAFF; DNA: TGTGCCAGCTCACCGTTACCTATGAACACTGAAGCTTTCTTT; D: -; size: -; J: TRBJ1-1; V: TRBV18
CDR3: CASSTQGQPQHF; DNA: TGTGCCAGCAGCACACAGGGTCAGCCCCAGCATTTT; D: -; size: -; J: TRBJ1-5; V: TRBV3-1/TRBV3-2
CDR3: CASSDTGTWEKLFF; DNA: TGTGCCAGCAGTGATACAGGGACGTGGGAAAAACTGTTTTTT; D: -; size: -; J: TRBJ1-4; V: TRBV25-1
CDR3: CASSQEPTGNTEAFF; DNA: TGCGCCAGCAGCCAAGAGCCCACAGGGAACACTGAAGCTTTCTTT; D: -; size: -; J: TRBJ1-1; V: TRBV4-3
CDR3: CASSLSGGAYGYTF; DNA: TGTGCCAGCAGCCTCTCGGGGGGGGCCTATGGCTACACCTTC; D: -; size: -; J: TRBJ1-2; V: TRBV6-2/TRBV6-3
CDR3: CSVGADYGYTF; DNA: TGCAGCGTTGGGGCAGACTATGGCTACACCTTC; D: -; size: -; J: TRBJ1-2; V: TRBV29-1
CDR3: CAWRRESLIHGYTF; DNA: TGTGCCTGGAGGAGGGAATCCCTCATCCATGGCTACACCTTC; D: -; size: -; J: TRBJ1-2; V: TRBV30
CDR3: CASSSQGLEAFF; DNA: TGTGCCAGCAGCTCTCAGGGACTAGAAGCTTTCTTT; D: -; size: -; J: TRBJ1-1; V: TRBV7-9
CDR3: CASGLQGGEQYF; DNA: TGTGCTAGTGGGCTACAGGGCGGCGAGCAGTACTTC; D: -; size: -; J: TRBJ2-7; V: TRBV12-5
CDR3: CASSSRFSYEQYF; DNA: TGTGCCAGCAGCTCCCGGTTCTCCTACGAGCAGTACTTC; D: -; size: -; J: TRBJ2-7; V: TRBV27
CDR3: CASSSVVRRGGYGYTF; DNA: TGTGCCAGCAGCTCAGTGGTCCGCCGGGGGGGCTATGGCTACACCTTC; D: -; size: -; J: TRBJ1-2; V: TRBV7-8
CDR3: CASSLTDYGYTF; DNA: TGTGCCAGCAGCCTAACGGACTATGGCTACACCTTC; D: -; size: -; J: TRBJ1-2; V: TRBV5-6
CDR3: CASSIDRRGFYGYTF; DNA: TGTGCCAGTAGTATAGATAGGAGGGGCTTCTATGGCTACACCTTC; D: -; size: -; J: TRBJ1-2; V: TRBV19
CDR3: CASSETGSGGYTF; DNA: TGTGCCAGCAGTGAGACGGGCAGCGGGGGCTACACCTTC; D: -; size: -; J: TRBJ1-2; V: TRBV25-1
CDR3: CASSLRRGTEAFF; DNA: TGTGCCAGCAGCTTACGAAGGGGGACTGAAGCTTTCTTT; D: -; size: few; J: TRBJ1-1; V: TRBV11-1
CDR3: CASSLRTAHTGELFF; DNA: TGTGCCAGCAGTTTAAGGACAGCCCACACCGGGGAGCTGTTTTTT; D: -; size: -; J: TRBJ2-2; V: TRBV28
CDR3: CASGNPRTGELFF; DNA: TGCGCCAGCGGCAACCCGAGGACCGGGGAGCTGTTTTTT; D: -; size: -; J: TRBJ2-2; V: TRBV5-1
CDR3: CASSPDGFPLF; DNA: TGTGCCAGCAGCCCCGACGGGTTCCCCCTTTTT; D: -; size: -; J: TRBJ1-3; V: TRBV6-6
CDR3: CASSLDDRGYFTF; DNA: TGTGCCAGCAGCTTAGACGACAGGGGGTATTTCACCTTC; D: TRBD1; size: -; J: TRBJ1-2; V: TRBV7-2
CDR3: CASSDEVGGASNQPQHF; DNA: TGTGCCAGCAGTGACGAGGTGGGGGGGGCTAGCAATCAGCCCCAGCATTTT; D: -; size: once; J: TRBJ1-5; V: TRBV6-1